These T cell receptor beta chains were read from a single sample in a study of Ad26.COV2.S vaccination and SARS-CoV-2 variants. Sequenced by immunoSEQ multiplex PCR; TCRdb stores in-frame clones only, minus some. The sample holds approximately 450,000 clones, around nine tenths seen once. Sample: peripheral blood, taken in a trial of Ad26.COV2.S vaccine versus placebo. Every receptor here comes from a person aged 18 to 59 who received the Ad26.COV2.S COVID-19 vaccine or a placebo. The CDR3 runs from the conserved cysteine through the conserved F or W. A D gene is named only where the DNA matches it firmly. Not all rows give a size; the values are once, few, many and, for expanded clones, a class.

J gene	clone size	D gene	V gene	CDR3 DNA	CDR3 protein
TRBJ2-4	.	.	TRBV12-3/TRBV12-4	TGTGCCAGCGGCAGTGTAGCCAAAAACATTCAGTACTTC	CASGSVAKNIQYF
TRBJ1-2	.	.	TRBV28	TGTGCCAGCAGTTTGTGGGGGGAAAGGAACTATGGCTACACCTTC	CASSLWGERNYGYTF
TRBJ2-1	.	TRBD1	TRBV2	TGTGCCACAAGGACAGGGTGGGACAATGAGCAGTTCTTC	CATRTGWDNEQFF
TRBJ2-5	.	.	TRBV18	TGTGCCAGCTCACCTTCCACGTGGGAGACCCAGTACTTC	CASSPSTWETQYF
TRBJ1-6	.	.	TRBV4-1	TGCGCCAGCAGCCACACAGGACTCGGAGGAAATTCACCCCTCCACTTT	CASSHTGLGGNSPLHF
TRBJ1-1	.	.	TRBV7-2	TGTGCCAGCAGCTCTAACCCGGCGAACACTGAAGCTTTCTTT	CASSSNPANTEAFF
TRBJ2-3	.	TRBD2	TRBV6-2/TRBV6-3	TGTGCCAGCAGTTATCCCGGACTAGCGGGAGTGGCAGATACGCAGTATTTT	CASSYPGLAGVADTQYF
TRBJ2-4	.	.	TRBV18	TGTGCCAGCTCACCACCCTCGGAGAACATTCAGTACTTC	CASSPPSENIQYF
TRBJ1-1	.	TRBD1	TRBV7-9	TGTGCCAGCAGCCTCCGACAGGGGGAAACTGAAGCTTTCTTT	CASSLRQGETEAFF
TRBJ2-3	.	.	TRBV7-2	TGTGCCAGCAGCTTAGAAGACCATAGCACAGATACGCAGTATTTT	CASSLEDHSTDTQYF
TRBJ2-7	.	TRBD2	TRBV7-2	TGTGCCAGCAGCTTAGCAGTGACTAGCGGGAGATACGAGCAGTACTTC	CASSLAVTSGRYEQYF
TRBJ2-6	.	TRBD1	TRBV10-3	TGTGCCATCAAGCCCGGACAGGCCTCCTCTGGGGCCAACGTCCTGACTTTC	CAIKPGQASSGANVLTF
TRBJ1-4	.	.	TRBV7-9	TGTGCCAGCAGCCGCGGTACGGGGGTTGAAAAACTGTTTTTT	CASSRGTGVEKLFF
TRBJ2-1	.	TRBD2	TRBV3-1/TRBV3-2	TGTGCCAGCAGCCAAAATAGCGGGAGACAGGATGAGCAGTTCTTC	CASSQNSGRQDEQFF
TRBJ2-1	.	TRBD1	TRBV5-1	TGCGCCAGCAGCGTACTGGGACAGGGGTACAATGAGCAGTTCTTC	CASSVLGQGYNEQFF
TRBJ1-1	.	.	TRBV28	TGTGCCAGCAGTTTGCCCGGGGGTGACACTGAAGCTTTCTTT	CASSLPGGDTEAFF
TRBJ1-4	.	TRBD1	TRBV7-8	TGTGCCAGCAGCCGGGACAGGGGTGAAAAACTGTTTTTT	CASSRDRGEKLFF
TRBJ2-6	.	.	TRBV6-5	TGTGCCAGCAGTTACCCGACGGGCTCTGGGGCCAACGTCCTGACTTTC	CASSYPTGSGANVLTF
TRBJ2-1	.	.	TRBV9	TGTGCCAGCAGCGTAGCGGGAGTAAACGTTGAGCAGTTCTTC	CASSVAGVNVEQFF
TRBJ2-3	few	.	TRBV5-1	TGCGCCAGCAGCCCATCCCGGTTGGGTGGGGATACGCAGTATTTT	CASSPSRLGGDTQYF
TRBJ2-1	.	TRBD1	TRBV27	TGTGCCAGCAGTTATTCGTACAGGGGAGCGCCGAATGAGCAGTTCTTC	CASSYSYRGAPNEQFF
TRBJ2-1	few	.	TRBV3-1/TRBV3-2	TGTGCCAGCAGCCAAGGAGACCCCTGGGGCAATGAGCAGTTCTTC	CASSQGDPWGNEQFF
TRBJ2-1	.	TRBD2	TRBV6-5	TGTGCCAGCAGTTACGGTAGCGGGAGCACCAATGAGCAGTTCTTC	CASSYGSGSTNEQFF
TRBJ2-2	.	TRBD2	TRBV6-6	TGTGCCAGCAGTCAACGAGGGACTAGCTCGACCTTACTGAACACCGGGGAGCTGTTTTTT	CASSQRGTSSTLLNTGELFF
TRBJ2-1	.	TRBD2	TRBV19	TGTGCCAGTAGTATAGATCCGGGAGGGCCCAACAATGAGCAGTTCTTC	CASSIDPGGPNNEQFF